The 17 T cell receptor beta chains below come from one sample, sequenced in a study of OX40 agonist ivuxolimab in advanced cancers. The protocol was immunoSEQ multiplex PCR, while the TCRdb copy is restricted to in-frame clones and leaves out a portion. Of 55,000 to 65,000 clones detected, around 84% appear once; the ten largest clones hold about 2.2%. The source material was CD4+ or CD8+ T cells sorted from blood, sampled in a trial of the OX40 agonist ivuxolimab. These receptors originate from an adult with an advanced solid tumor such as melanoma, head and neck, liver or kidney cancer.

In its sample, this clone was seen once. The rearrangement joins TRBV5-6 to TRBJ2-5; 8 positions agree with TRBD2. This CDR3 has 13 residues. Trimming took 2 bases from V and 5 from J; bases not matched to a gene: 2. CDR1 and CDR2 from the germline V gene are SGHDT and YYEEEE. The CDR3 region has the DNA TGTGCCAGCAGCTTCGGGGGGGTGGAGACCCAGTACTTC. Translation gives CASSFGGVETQYF.

The J gene is TRBJ1-6, the V gene TRBV5-8; the D gene is possibly TRBD1 (5 bases). V was clipped by 0 bases and J by 7 bases, with 14 bases between them. CDR1 SGHTS and CDR2 YDEGEE come from the germline V gene. This CDR3 spans 16 amino acids. CDR3 bases: TGTGCCAGCAGCTTGGAAGGGATGGGGGGAAATTCACCCCTCCACTTT. Residues: CASSLEGMGGNSPLHF.

Details on this clone: At one end the junction does not follow the germline gene, possibly because of a read error. The CDR3 nucleotides are TGTGCCAGCAGCCTAACAGGGGGCAAAAACATTCAGTACTTC. Translation: CASSLTGGKNIQYF. The chain carries TRBV7-3 and TRBJ2-4; 8 bases are a match to TRBD1. CDR1 is SGHTA, CDR2 FQGTGA, per germline. The CDR3 covers 14 residues. The variable domain in full, completed from reference TRBV7-3 and TRBJ2-4, reads GAGVSQTPSNKVTEKGKYVELRCDPISGHTALYWYRQSLGQGPEFLIYFQGTGAADDSGLPNDRFFAVRPEGSVSTLKIQRTERGDSAVYLCASSLTGGKNIQYFGAGTRLSVL.

The chain links TRBV19 to TRBJ2-5; D possibly corresponds to TRBD2 (6 bases). The germline V and J ends were trimmed by 5 bases and 3 bases, with 13 bases remaining between them. Germline V gene lookup returns CDR1 LNHDA and CDR2 SQIVND (reference sequence). This CDR3 spans 14 amino acids. This CDR3 is CASSPTWGEETQYF. Written as DNA, the CDR3 is TGTGCCAGTAGTCCGACCTGGGGGGAAGAGACCCAGTACTTC.

The V and J genes are TRBV5-5 and TRBJ1-4; D possibly corresponds to TRBD1 (5 bases). Germline-derived CDR1 and CDR2 are SGHKS and YYEKEE (reference sequence). The CDR3 is 17 residues long. V was cut by 0 bases and J by 0 bases, with 12 bases left in between. CDR3 protein: CASSLARGGTTNEKLFF. CDR3 nucleotides: TGTGCCAGCAGCTTGGCCCGTGGGGGAACAACTAATGAAAAACTGTTTTTT.

The V gene is TRBV5-1, the J gene TRBJ1-3; a possible D gene is TRBD1 (5 bases). V lost 1 base and J 2 bases, leaving 13 bases between the germline ends. The CDR3 contains 16 residues. Germline V CDR1 and CDR2: SGHRS, YFSETQ. The DNA of the CDR3 is TGCGCCAGCAGCTTGCGGGGGGATATTACTGGAAACACCATATATTTT. This sequence encodes CASSLRGDITGNTIYF.

This chain connects TRBV5-6 to TRBJ2-3, with 13 bases fitting TRBD2. Germline-derived CDR1 and CDR2 are SGHDT and YYEEEE. The CDR3 length is 15 residues. The junction had 2 bases not matched to a gene; V was cut back by 0 bases and J by 7 bases. The CDR3 DNA is TGTGCCAGCAGCTTGGGGGGACTAGCGGGGTATACGCAGTATTTT. It specifies CASSLGGLAGYTQYF. Full variable domain (rest looked up from reference TRBV5-6 and TRBJ2-3): DAGVTQSPTHLIKTRGQQVTLRCSPKSGHDTVSWYQQALGQGPQFIFQYYEEEERQRGNFPDRFSGHQFPNYSSELNVNALLLGDSALYLCASSLGGLAGYTQYFGPGTRLTVL.

The rearrangement joins TRBV6-5 to TRBJ2-1; TRBD2 might be the D (6 bases). Between the trimmed V and J ends, which lost 10 bases and 3 bases, there was a span of 16 bases. CDR3 length equals 14 residues. Germline V CDR1 and CDR2: MNHEY, SVGAGI. Here the CDR3 DNA reads TGTGCCACCCAGGGCGCGGGGAACTACAATGAGCAGTTCTTC. Its protein product is CATQGAGNYNEQFF.

CDR3 residues: CASNRGNGEQYF. CDR3 DNA sequence: TGTGCCAGCAATAGGGGGAATGGCGAGCAGTACTTC. The genes are TRBV6-5 and TRBJ2-7, with a tentative D call TRBD1 (6 bases). The V end lost 7 bases, the J end lost 6 bases, and 13 bases lay between the germline ends. CDR3 size: 12 residues. CDR1 MNHEY and CDR2 SVGAGI come from the germline V gene.

This clone was observed once. This sequence joins TRBV12-5 and TRBJ2-1, with D perhaps matching TRBD1 (6 bases). Trimming pared 4 bases from V and 8 bases from J, leaving 9 bases between. The CDR3 length is 12 residues. CDR1 LGHNT and CDR2 FRNRAP come from the germline V gene. The CDR3 loop is CASGYRDHEQFF. CDR3 coding DNA: TGTGCTAGTGGTTACAGGGACCATGAGCAGTTCTTC.

V and J are TRBV5-6 and TRBJ2-3; 8 nucleotides match TRBD1. V shed 2 bases and J 4 bases; nucleotides not matched to a gene: 6. Per germline, CDR1 SGHDT and CDR2 YYEEEE. This CDR3 is 15 amino acids long. CDR3 DNA: TGTGCCAGCAGCTTTGCAGGGGGCGCCGCAGATACGCAGTATTTT. Amino acid sequence: CASSFAGGAADTQYF.

The chain has TRBV5-1 and TRBJ2-2; TRBD1 matches at 9 bases. The CDR3 spans 14 residues. V shed 6 bases and J 8 bases; nucleotides not matched to a gene: 8. From germline, CDR1 is SGHRS and CDR2 YFSETQ. The CDR3 bases are TGCGCCAGCACTGGACAGGGGTCGGCGGGGGAGCTGTTTTTT. It specifies CASTGQGSAGELFF. The variable domain in full, completed from reference TRBV5-1 and TRBJ2-2, reads KAGVTQTPRYLIKTRGQQVTLSCSPISGHRSVSWYQQTPGQGLQFLFEYFSETQRNKGNFPGRFSGRQFSNSRSEMNVSTLELGDSALYLCASTGQGSAGELFFGEGSRLTVL.

This chain connects TRBV9 to TRBJ1-5; TRBD1 is a possible D gene (5 bases). Germline assignment: CDR1 SGDLS and CDR2 YYNGEE. Trimming left V 3 bases short and J 5 bases short, with 9 bases between. The CDR3 runs to 13 residues. CDR3 nucleotides: TGTGCCAGCAGCGCAGGGACCGATCAGCCCCAGCATTTT. Translating gives CASSAGTDQPQHF.

A single count supports this clone. The J gene is TRBJ2-6, the V gene TRBV16; D is perhaps TRBD2 (5 bases). The V end was cut by 2 bases, the J end by 0 bases, with 20 bases between. This CDR3 comprises 20 residues. CDR1 is KGHSY, CDR2 FQNENV, per germline. For the CDR3, the DNA is TGTGCCAGCAGCCAAGGAGGCAGTTTCTCAACCTCCTCTGGGGCCAACGTCCTGACTTTC. Protein: CASSQGGSFSTSSGANVLTF.

This clone was observed a single time. This rearrangement joins TRBV28 to TRBJ2-5, with unresolved D. There are 13 residues in the CDR3. The V gene's germline CDR1 is MDHEN and CDR2 SYDVKM. V lost 9 bases, J lost 0 bases, and 11 bases lay in between. CDR3 residues: CASIDDNQETQYF. The CDR3 DNA reads TGTGCCAGTATAGACGATAACCAAGAGACCCAGTACTTC.

V is TRBV28 and J is TRBJ2-3; weak D call: TRBD2 (5 bases). The CDR3 is 15 amino acids. Deletions cut 5 bases from V and 2 bases from J, with 14 bases between. The germline CDR1 and CDR2 sequences are MDHEN and SYDVKM. CDR3 loop: CASSIPGLDTDTQYF. CDR3 in DNA: TGTGCCAGCAGTATTCCGGGATTGGACACAGATACGCAGTATTTT.

Only one count was recorded for this clone. This chain links TRBV28 with TRBJ1-2; D perhaps matches TRBD1 (6 bases). The CDR3 spans 13 residues. The V end lost 8 bases, the J end lost 5 bases, and 15 bases lay between the germline ends. Germline-derived CDR1 and CDR2 are MDHEN and SYDVKM. The CDR3 DNA reads TGTGCCAGCCTTAGGGGGAGGGGTTATGGCTACACCTTC. It encodes CASLRGRGYGYTF.